The entry below gives a single T cell receptor beta chain sequence along with its context. The V and J ends lost 5 bases and 0 bases respectively, with 7 bases between them. The CDR3 is 13 residues long. CDR1 is LNHDA and CDR2 is SQIVND in the germline V gene (reference sequence). This record belongs to a study of blood T cell repertoires in COVID-19. Study overall: The United States, Italy and Spain supplied acute and convalescent COVID-19 samples.

Enrollees, about 18 to 95 years old, lived in roughly 24 US areas. In Cohort 3, a recovered donor had either two negative PCRs, clearance, or symptom resolution. Original analysis: How many nucleated cells were present was estimated from reference gene primer amplification. Profiling relied on immunoSEQ multiplex PCR, and the TCRdb table lists in-frame clones only, not all of them. The D gene and trimming were derived from the DNA, and the V and J assignments and clone size from that table. The table includes hundreds of thousands of clones, approximately 90% detected once. The V and J genes are TRBV19 and TRBJ1-1; no clear D gene. Input material: PBMCs or T cells enriched from blood (not recorded which). This clonotype originated in a woman in her thirties or forties who had recovered from COVID-19. CDR3 sequence reads: CASSHQMNTEAFF. CDR3 nucleotides: TGTGCCAGTAGTCATCAGATGAACACTGAAGCTTTCTTT.